This T cell receptor (beta chain) was identified during a study of blood T cell repertoires in COVID-19. For the study at large: Samples taken during acute and convalescent COVID-19 were collected in the United States, Italy and Spain.

CDR3 length: 16 residues. V shed 6 bases and J shed 4 bases, with 19 bases lying between them. CDR1 is SNHLY, CDR2 FYNNEI, per germline. Methods used by the authors: Estimates of nucleated cell counts were drawn from the amplification of reference gene primers. Clones were read by immunoSEQ multiplex PCR, and TCRdb kept only the in-frame ones, dropping some. V and J calls and clone size come straight from that table; D and trimming were deduced from the DNA. The data hold approximately 170,000 clones, with roughly 90% observed a single time. This receptor was taken from a woman between 65 and 79 years old with acute or convalescent COVID-19. The chain carries TRBV2 and TRBJ1-3; TRBD1 is a possible D gene (5 bases). The sample consisted of peripheral blood. For the CDR3, the DNA is TGTGCCAGCAGAAGCGAACAGGTATTGATCGGAAACACCATATATTTT. This encodes CASRSEQVLIGNTIYF.